This is a list of T cell receptor beta chains from one sample in a study of blood T cell repertoires in COVID-19. The table came from immunoSEQ multiplex PCR; TCRdb's copy has only in-frame clones and leaves some out. The sample records 100,000 or so clones, 80% to 95% being singletons. Sequencing used peripheral blood. Every receptor here comes from a man in his fifties or sixties with active COVID-19. Each CDR3 is given with its conserved first and last residue. D genes are given only for firm matches. Clone sizes are given selectively: once, few, many, or a class where the clone is expanded.

D gene	V gene	clone size	J gene	CDR3 DNA	CDR3 protein
TRBD1	TRBV5-1	NA	TRBJ1-3	TGCGCCAGCAGCTTGGAGGGGGCGGATGGAAACACCATATATTTT	CASSLEGADGNTIYF
NA	TRBV3-1/TRBV3-2	NA	TRBJ2-1	TGTGCCAGCAGCCATGGACTGTACAATGAGCAGTTCTTC	CASSHGLYNEQFF
NA	TRBV6-5	NA	TRBJ1-3	TGTGCCAGCAGTTGGACACGGCCCTCTGGAAACACCATATATTTT	CASSWTRPSGNTIYF
NA	TRBV5-1	NA	TRBJ1-6	TGCGCCAGCAGCTTGGACCCCAAGAGTTCACCCCTCCACTTT	CASSLDPKSSPLHF
TRBD2	TRBV28	NA	TRBJ2-1	TGTGCCAGCAGTTTCCGAGGGAGGGCCGAAAATGAGCAGTTCTTC	CASSFRGRAENEQFF
TRBD1	TRBV2	NA	TRBJ1-1	TGTGCCAGCAGTGAAACAGGGGTCGGGATGAACACTGAAGCTTTCTTT	CASSETGVGMNTEAFF
TRBD1	TRBV11-2	NA	TRBJ2-2	TGTGCCACCGCCCCCCTGGGGACAGGGGGCGGGGAGCTGTTTTTT	CATAPLGTGGGELFF
TRBD2	TRBV7-2	NA	TRBJ2-1	TGTGCCAGCAGCTACCAACACGGACTAGCGGATGAGCAGTTCTTC	CASSYQHGLADEQFF
NA	TRBV12-3/TRBV12-4	once	TRBJ2-7	TGTGCCAGCACCTTACAGGGTGGCGGCGAGCAGTACTTC	CASTLQGGGEQYF
TRBD2	TRBV18	NA	TRBJ2-2	TGTGCCAGCTCACTTAGCGGGAGCCGCACCGGGGAGCTGTTTTTT	CASSLSGSRTGELFF
TRBD1	TRBV5-1	NA	TRBJ2-2	TGCGCCAGCAGCCCACCGGGACAGGGTACCGGGGAGCTGTTTTTT	CASSPPGQGTGELFF
NA	TRBV11-3	once	TRBJ2-5	TGTGCCAGCAGCTTAGGTCGCGGGACAGCGAAGACCCAGTACTTC	CASSLGRGTAKTQYF
NA	TRBV20-1	NA	TRBJ1-2	TGCAGTGCTCCTCCTAACTATGGCTACACCTTC	CSAPPNYGYTF
NA	TRBV7-8	NA	TRBJ1-1	TGTGCCAGCAGCTTAGGTCCCAAGAACACTGAAGCTTTCTTT	CASSLGPKNTEAFF
TRBD1	TRBV28	NA	TRBJ1-6	TGTGCCGGTAGATGGGACAGGGATAATTCACCCCTCCACTTT	CAGRWDRDNSPLHF
NA	TRBV5-1	NA	TRBJ1-4	TGCGCCAGCAGGGCAGGGGCGGCTAATGAAAAACTGTTTTTT	CASRAGAANEKLFF
TRBD2	TRBV7-3	NA	TRBJ2-1	TGTGCCAGCAGCCCAGGACTAGCGGGAGTGCCTGAGCAGTTCTTC	CASSPGLAGVPEQFF
TRBD2	TRBV10-2	NA	TRBJ2-5	TGCGCCAGCAGTGAGAATCCTAGCGGGTACCAAGAGACCCAGTACTTC	CASSENPSGYQETQYF
NA	TRBV6-5	NA	TRBJ1-5	TGTGCCAGCAGGGCAAATAGCAATCAGCCCCAGCATTTT	CASRANSNQPQHF
NA	TRBV28	NA	TRBJ1-1	TGTGCCAGCAGGGGCAACACTGAAGCTTTCTTT	CASRGNTEAFF
NA	TRBV28	NA	TRBJ1-5	TGTGCCAGCAGTTTACCCAGGTTGGGGGGTAGCAATCAGCCCCAGCATTTT	CASSLPRLGGSNQPQHF
TRBD2	TRBV7-2	NA	TRBJ2-5	TGTGCCAGCAGCTTAAACCCTAGCGGGCAAGAGACCCAGTACTTC	CASSLNPSGQETQYF
NA	TRBV6-5	NA	TRBJ2-7	TGTGCCAGCAGTTCCCGGGGGAGTCCCTCCTACGAGCAGTACTTC	CASSSRGSPSYEQYF
NA	TRBV24-1	NA	TRBJ2-2	TGTGCCACCAGTCGACCCGGAGGGGCGAACACCGGGGAGCTGTTTTTT	CATSRPGGANTGELFF
NA	TRBV9	NA	TRBJ2-2	TGTGCCAGCAGCCCGCGCGCTACCGGGGAGCTGTTTTTT	CASSPRATGELFF
NA	TRBV9	few	TRBJ1-6	TGTGCCAGCAGCGTAGGCGAGGGAGGTAATTCACCCCTCCACTTT	CASSVGEGGNSPLHF